The present TCR beta chain was sequenced within a study of cytomegalovirus exposure and HLA in healthy donors. Germline V CDR1 and CDR2: MNHNS, SASEGT. This CDR3 contains 17 residues. The V end was cut by 3 bases, the J end by 6 bases, with 21 bases between. Findings of the study overall: As a later analysis showed, a missense DCLRE1C variant was linked to trimming of TCR beta V- and J-genes. In vitro checks showed that a few CMV-associated chains really do target CMV antigens. The study carried out a later analysis of TCR beta sequences. It associated around 17,000 of them with specific HLA alleles at a false discovery rate of 0.05.

The PCR used 60 Vbeta and 13 Jbeta primers. This table comes from immunoSEQ multiplex PCR, and its TCRdb copy is limited to in-frame clones, with some not included. Counted here are 100,000 to 150,000 clones, roughly a tenth occurring once; the ten biggest clones make up approximately 4.4%. As concerns this clone: The antigen is unknown.

Sequences were obtained from PBMCs. The TCR comes from a woman aged 18 to 35 in good health and CMV-seropositive. The chain couples TRBV6-1 to TRBJ2-1, with a tentative D call TRBD1 (5 bases). The CDR3, as DNA: TGTGCCAGCAGTGATTATGTGCTTGGGGCCGGGTCCAATGAGCAGTTCTTC. Translating gives CASSDYVLGAGSNEQFF.